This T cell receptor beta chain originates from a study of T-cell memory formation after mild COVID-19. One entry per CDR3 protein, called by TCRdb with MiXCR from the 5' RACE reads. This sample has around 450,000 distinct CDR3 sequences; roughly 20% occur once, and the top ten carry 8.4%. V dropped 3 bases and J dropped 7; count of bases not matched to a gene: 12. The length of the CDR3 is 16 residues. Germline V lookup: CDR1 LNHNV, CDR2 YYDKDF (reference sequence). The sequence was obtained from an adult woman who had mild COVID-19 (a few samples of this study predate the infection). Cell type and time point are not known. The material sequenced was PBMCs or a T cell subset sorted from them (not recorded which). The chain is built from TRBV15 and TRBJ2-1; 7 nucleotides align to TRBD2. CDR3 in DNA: TGTGCCACCAGCAGCTTCTTAGGACTAGTGAAGAATGAGCAGTTCTTC. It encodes CATSSFLGLVKNEQFF.